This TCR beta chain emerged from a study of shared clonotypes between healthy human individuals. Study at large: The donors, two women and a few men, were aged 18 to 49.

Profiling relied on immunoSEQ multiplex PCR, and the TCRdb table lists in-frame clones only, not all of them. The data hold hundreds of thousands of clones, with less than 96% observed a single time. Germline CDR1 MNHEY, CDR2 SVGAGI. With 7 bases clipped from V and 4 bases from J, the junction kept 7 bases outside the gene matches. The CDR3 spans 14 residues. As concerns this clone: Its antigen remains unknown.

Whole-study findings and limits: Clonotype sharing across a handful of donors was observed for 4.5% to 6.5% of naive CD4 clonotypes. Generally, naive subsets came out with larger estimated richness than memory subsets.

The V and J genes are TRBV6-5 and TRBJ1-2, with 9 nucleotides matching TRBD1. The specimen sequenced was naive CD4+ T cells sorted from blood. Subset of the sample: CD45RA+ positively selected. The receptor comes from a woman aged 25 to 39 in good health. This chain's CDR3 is CASKGDRAGYGYTF. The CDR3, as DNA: TGTGCCAGCAAAGGGGACAGGGCGGGCTATGGCTACACCTTC.